This T cell receptor beta chain comes out of a study of T-cell memory formation after mild COVID-19. The wider study: TCR clusters showed largely donor specificity.

The length of the CDR3 is 12 residues. Germline lookup yields CDR1 SGHDT and CDR2 YYEEEE. V lost 0 bases to trimming and J lost 8 bases, with 8 bases between them. As regards this clonotype: Antigen unknown.

TCRdb redid the calling of the 5' RACE reads with MiXCR, one entry per CDR3 protein. This table has around 140,000 distinct CDR3 sequences, 19% appearing once. Notes on the study in general: Detection of some responders pre-infection suggested pre-existing cross-reactive memory T cells participated.

The source material was PBMCs or a T cell subset sorted from them (not recorded which). The source is an adult woman who had mild COVID-19 (a few samples of this study predate the infection). Cell type and time point are not known. The chain has TRBV5-6 and TRBJ1-2; D is ambiguous. CDR3 loop: CASSLVGDGYTF. CDR3 bases: TGTGCCAGCAGCTTGGTAGGCGACGGCTACACCTTC.